The sequence of this T cell receptor (beta chain) was determined in a study of blood T cells in healthy people across ages. Findings and caveats of the study: Expanded clonotype shifts may have been confounded, as the donors had an unknown CMV status.

Germline lookup yields CDR1 MNHEY and CDR2 SVGAGI. The CDR3 is 18 residues long. V was clipped by 4 bases and J by 11 bases; unmatched bases: 22. A second PCR of roughly 6 to 12 cycles used a sample-barcoded 5' primer and a J-beta primer mix. TCRdb used MiXCR to reprocess the 5' RACE reads, holding one entry per CDR3 protein. Counted here are hundreds of thousands of distinct CDR3 sequences, around 31% occurring once; the ten biggest clones make up 15% to 19%. Only a few counts were recorded for this clonotype. Its antigen is as yet unknown. With a much larger clone just one base away, this may be a read error.

Sequencing was done on a sample of blood. The receptor was isolated from a woman older than 75 in good health. The chain has TRBV6-5 and TRBJ2-5, with 10 bases lining up with TRBD2. CDR3 loop: CASSFGSGGTDGGNEQYF. In nucleotides, the CDR3 is TGTGCCAGCAGTTTTGGTAGCGGGGGGACTGACGGGGGCAATGAGCAGTACTTC.